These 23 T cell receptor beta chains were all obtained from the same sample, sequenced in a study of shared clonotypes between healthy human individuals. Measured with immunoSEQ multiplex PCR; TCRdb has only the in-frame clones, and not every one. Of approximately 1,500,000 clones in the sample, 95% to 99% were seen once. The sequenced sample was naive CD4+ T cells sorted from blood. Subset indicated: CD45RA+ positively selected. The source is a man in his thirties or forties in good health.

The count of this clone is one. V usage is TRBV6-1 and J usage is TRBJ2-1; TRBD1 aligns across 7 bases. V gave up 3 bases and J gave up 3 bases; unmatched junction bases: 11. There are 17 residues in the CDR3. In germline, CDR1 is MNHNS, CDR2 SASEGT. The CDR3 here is CASSEEHDRVIYNEQFF. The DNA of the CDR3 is TGTGCCAGCAGTGAGGAACATGACAGGGTAATCTACAATGAGCAGTTCTTC.

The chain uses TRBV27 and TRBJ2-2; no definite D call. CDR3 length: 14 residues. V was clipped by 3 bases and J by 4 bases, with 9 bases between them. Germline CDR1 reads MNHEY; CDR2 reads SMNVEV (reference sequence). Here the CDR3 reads CASSFGVSTGELFF. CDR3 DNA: TGTGCCAGCAGTTTTGGGGTTTCCACCGGGGAGCTGTTTTTT.

Here the CDR3 reads CASSNRLAGNEQFF. The CDR3 nucleotides read TGTGCCAGTAGTAACAGACTAGCGGGAAATGAGCAGTTCTTC. This sequence joins TRBV19 and TRBJ2-1, with 11 bases matching TRBD2. The germline V gene has CDR1 LNHDA and CDR2 SQIVND (reference sequence). V gave up 4 bases and J gave up 7 bases; unmatched junction bases: 3. This CDR3 is 14 amino acids long.

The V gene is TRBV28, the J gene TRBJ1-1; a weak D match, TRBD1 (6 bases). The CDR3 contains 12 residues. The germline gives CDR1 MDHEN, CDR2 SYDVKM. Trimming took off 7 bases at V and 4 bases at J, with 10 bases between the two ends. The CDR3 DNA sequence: TGTGCCAGCATTGGGGGGCCCACTGAAGCTTTCTTT. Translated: CASIGGPTEAFF.

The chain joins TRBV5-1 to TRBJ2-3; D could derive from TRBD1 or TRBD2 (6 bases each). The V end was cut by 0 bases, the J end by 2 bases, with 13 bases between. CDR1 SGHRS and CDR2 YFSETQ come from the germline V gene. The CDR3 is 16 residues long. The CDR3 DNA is TGCGCCAGCAGCTTGGCCGGGGGACAAGCCACAGATACGCAGTATTTT. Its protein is CASSLAGGQATDTQYF.

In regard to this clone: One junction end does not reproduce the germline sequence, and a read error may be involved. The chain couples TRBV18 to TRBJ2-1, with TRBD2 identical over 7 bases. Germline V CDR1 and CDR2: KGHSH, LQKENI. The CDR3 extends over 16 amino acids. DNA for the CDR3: TGTGCCAGCTCGCCACCCCAAGGCGGGAGCTCCAATGAGCAGTTCTTC. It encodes CASSPPQGGSSNEQFF.

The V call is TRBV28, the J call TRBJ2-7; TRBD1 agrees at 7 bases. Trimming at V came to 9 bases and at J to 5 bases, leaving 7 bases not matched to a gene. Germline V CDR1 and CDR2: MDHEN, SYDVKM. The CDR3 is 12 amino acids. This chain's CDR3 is CASNDRVDEQYF. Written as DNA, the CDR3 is TGTGCCAGTAACGACAGGGTAGACGAGCAGTACTTC.

The CDR3 protein is CASSSWESYEQYF. The CDR3 bases are TGTGCCAGCAGTTCTTGGGAATCCTACGAGCAGTACTTC. This rearrangement joins TRBV27 to TRBJ2-7, with D unclear. V gave up 4 bases and J gave up 1 base, with 8 bases separating them. CDR1 and CDR2 (germline): MNHEY, SMNVEV (reference sequence). The CDR3 consists of 13 residues.

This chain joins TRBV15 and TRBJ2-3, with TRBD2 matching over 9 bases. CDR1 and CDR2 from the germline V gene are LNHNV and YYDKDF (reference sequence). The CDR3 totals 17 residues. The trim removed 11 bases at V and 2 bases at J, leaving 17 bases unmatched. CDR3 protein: CASRGGDAGGITDTQYF. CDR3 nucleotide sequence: TGTGCCTCCCGGGGTGGGGACGCGGGAGGGATCACAGATACGCAGTATTTT.

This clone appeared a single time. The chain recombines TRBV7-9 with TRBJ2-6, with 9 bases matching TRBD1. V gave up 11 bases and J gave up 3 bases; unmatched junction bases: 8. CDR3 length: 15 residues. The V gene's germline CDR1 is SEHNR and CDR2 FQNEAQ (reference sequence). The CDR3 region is CAASRQGDGANVLTF. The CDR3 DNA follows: TGTGCCGCCTCCCGACAGGGGGATGGGGCCAACGTCCTGACTTTC.

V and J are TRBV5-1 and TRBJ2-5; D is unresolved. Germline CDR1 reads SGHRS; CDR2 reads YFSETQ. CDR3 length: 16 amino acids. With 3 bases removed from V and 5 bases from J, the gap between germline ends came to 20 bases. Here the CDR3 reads CASSYLTDRFRETQYF. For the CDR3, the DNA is TGCGCCAGCAGCTACCTAACGGACCGATTCAGGGAGACCCAGTACTTC.

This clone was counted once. The CDR3 sequence: CAASGGAFGQPQHF. Written as DNA, the CDR3 is TGCGCCGCATCCGGAGGGGCCTTCGGTCAGCCCCAGCATTTT. The rearrangement links TRBV10-2 to TRBJ1-5; D may be TRBD1 (5 bases). The CDR3 is 14 residues long. The V gene's germline CDR1 is WSHSY and CDR2 SAAADI. Trimming removed 11 bases at V and 6 bases at J, with 20 bases between.

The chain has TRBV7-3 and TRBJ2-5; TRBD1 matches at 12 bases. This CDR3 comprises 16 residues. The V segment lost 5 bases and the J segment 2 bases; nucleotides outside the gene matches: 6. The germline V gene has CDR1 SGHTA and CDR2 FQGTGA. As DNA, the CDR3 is TGTGCCAGCAGCCCAACGGGACAGGGGGCGCAAGAGACCCAGTACTTC. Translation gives CASSPTGQGAQETQYF.

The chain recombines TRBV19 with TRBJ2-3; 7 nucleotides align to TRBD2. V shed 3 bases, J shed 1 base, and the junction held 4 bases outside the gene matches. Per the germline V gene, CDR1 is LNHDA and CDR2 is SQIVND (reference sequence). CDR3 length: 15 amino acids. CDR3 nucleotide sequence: TGTGCCAGTAGTATTCGGCTAGCGGGCACAGATACGCAGTATTTT. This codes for CASSIRLAGTDTQYF.

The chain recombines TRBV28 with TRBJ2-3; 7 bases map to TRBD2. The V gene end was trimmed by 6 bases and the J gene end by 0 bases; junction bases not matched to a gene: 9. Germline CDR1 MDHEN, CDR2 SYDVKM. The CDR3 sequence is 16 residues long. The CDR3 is CASRSILAISTDTQYF. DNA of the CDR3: TGTGCCAGCAGGTCCATACTAGCGATTAGCACAGATACGCAGTATTTT.

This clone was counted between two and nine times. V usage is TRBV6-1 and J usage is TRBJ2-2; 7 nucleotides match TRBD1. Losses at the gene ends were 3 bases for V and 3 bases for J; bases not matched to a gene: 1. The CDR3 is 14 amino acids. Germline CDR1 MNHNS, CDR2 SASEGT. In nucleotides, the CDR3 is TGTGCCAGCAGTGAGGGGACAGACACCGGGGAGCTGTTTTTT. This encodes CASSEGTDTGELFF.

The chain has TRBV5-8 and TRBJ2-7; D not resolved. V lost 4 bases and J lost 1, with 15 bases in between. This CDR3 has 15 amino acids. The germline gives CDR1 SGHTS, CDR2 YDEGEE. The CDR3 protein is CASSESVNPSYEQYF. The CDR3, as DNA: TGTGCCAGCAGCGAAAGCGTCAACCCTTCCTACGAGCAGTACTTC.

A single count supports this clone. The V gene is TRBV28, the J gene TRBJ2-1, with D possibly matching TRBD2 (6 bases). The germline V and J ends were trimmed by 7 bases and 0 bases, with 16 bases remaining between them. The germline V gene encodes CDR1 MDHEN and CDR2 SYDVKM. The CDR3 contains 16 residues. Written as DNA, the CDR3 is TGTGCCAGCACCCCGGTAGCGGCAAGCTCCTACAATGAGCAGTTCTTC. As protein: CASTPVAASSYNEQFF.

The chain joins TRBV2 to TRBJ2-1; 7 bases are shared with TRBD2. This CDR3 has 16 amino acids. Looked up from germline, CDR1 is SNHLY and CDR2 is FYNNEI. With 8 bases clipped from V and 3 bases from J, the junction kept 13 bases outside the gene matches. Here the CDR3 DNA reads TGTGCCAGCCCACAGGCGGGAGCCTACGGCTACAATGAGCAGTTCTTC. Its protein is CASPQAGAYGYNEQFF.

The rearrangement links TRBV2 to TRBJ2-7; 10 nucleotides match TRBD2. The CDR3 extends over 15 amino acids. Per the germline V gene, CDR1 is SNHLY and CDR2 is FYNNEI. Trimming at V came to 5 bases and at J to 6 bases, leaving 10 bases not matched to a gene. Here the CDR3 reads CASSSQREGLSEQYF. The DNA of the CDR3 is TGTGCCAGCAGTTCCCAGCGGGAGGGCCTTAGCGAGCAGTACTTC.

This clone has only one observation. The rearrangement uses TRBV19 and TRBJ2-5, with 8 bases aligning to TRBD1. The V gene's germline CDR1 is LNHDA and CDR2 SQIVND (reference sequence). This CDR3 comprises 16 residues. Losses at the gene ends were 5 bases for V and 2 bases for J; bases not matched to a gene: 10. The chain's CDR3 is CASSRRDRTAQETQYF. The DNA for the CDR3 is TGTGCCAGTAGTCGCCGGGACAGGACGGCACAAGAGACCCAGTACTTC.

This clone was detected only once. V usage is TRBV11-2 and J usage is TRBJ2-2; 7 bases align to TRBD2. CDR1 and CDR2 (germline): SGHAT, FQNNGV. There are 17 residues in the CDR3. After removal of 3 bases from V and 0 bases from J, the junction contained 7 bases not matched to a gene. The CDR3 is CASSFRLAQTNTGELFF. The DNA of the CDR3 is TGTGCCAGCAGCTTTCGACTAGCTCAAACGAACACCGGGGAGCTGTTTTTT.

The CDR3 loop is CASSFGLAGHTGELFF. The CDR3 DNA is TGTGCCAGCAGCTTCGGACTAGCGGGGCACACCGGGGAGCTGTTTTTT. The chain employs TRBV9 and TRBJ2-2; 12 nucleotides line up with TRBD2. Germline V gene sequence: CDR1 SGDLS, CDR2 YYNGEE. V lost 4 bases, J lost 3 bases, and 4 bases stayed unmatched. CDR3 length equals 16 residues.